This is a list of T cell receptor beta chains from one sample in a study of T cells in Graves' hyperthyroidism and ophthalmopathy. TCRdb reprocessed the multiplex PCR reads with MiXCR, giving one entry per CDR3 protein. The sample yields hundreds of thousands of distinct CDR3 sequences, about 15% seen once. Sequenced: blood. The origin of the receptors is a woman in her forties or fifties with Graves' ophthalmopathy. Both conserved end residues are part of each CDR3. Each record gives: D gene, J gene, V gene, clone size, CDR3 DNA, CDR3 protein. The D gene is left open where the match is weak. Some rows have no size entry. The others give once, few or many, or a class for an expanded clone.

d_call: .
j_call: TRBJ2-7
v_call: TRBV11-2
clone_size: many
cdr3_nt: TGTGCCAGCAGCTTAGCCCGGACGGCCATCTACGAGCAGTACTTC
cdr3_aa: CASSLARTAIYEQYF

d_call: TRBD1
j_call: TRBJ1-1
v_call: TRBV28
clone_size: many
cdr3_nt: TGTGCCAGCAGTTTATTACAGGGGTTGGGCGTCGTGACTGAAGCTTTCTTT
cdr3_aa: CASSLLQGLGVVTEAFF

d_call: .
j_call: TRBJ1-5
v_call: TRBV3-1
clone_size: many
cdr3_nt: TGTGCCAGCAGCCAATTGAATCAGCCCCAGCATTTT
cdr3_aa: CASSQLNQPQHF

d_call: TRBD1
j_call: TRBJ1-2
v_call: TRBV28
clone_size: many
cdr3_nt: TGTGCCAGCAGTTCCGGGACAGGGGCCCTATATGGCTACACCTTC
cdr3_aa: CASSSGTGALYGYTF

d_call: TRBD2
j_call: TRBJ2-1
v_call: TRBV7-2
clone_size: .
cdr3_nt: TGTGCCAGCAGCTTAGCGGCTAGCGGGAGGGGTAATGAGCAGTTCTTC
cdr3_aa: CASSLAASGRGNEQFF

d_call: .
j_call: TRBJ2-1
v_call: TRBV20-1
clone_size: .
cdr3_nt: TGCAGTGCTATAGGGCGGGGAACCTACAATGAGCAGTTCTTC
cdr3_aa: CSAIGRGTYNEQFF

d_call: TRBD2
j_call: TRBJ2-7
v_call: TRBV20-1
clone_size: .
cdr3_nt: TGCAGTGCTAGAGAAACGGGACTAGCGGTTTCCTACGAGCAGTACTTC
cdr3_aa: CSARETGLAVSYEQYF

d_call: TRBD1
j_call: TRBJ1-2
v_call: TRBV6-1
clone_size: few
cdr3_nt: TGTGCCAGCACCCAAGTAGGGGGCGGTGGCTACACCTTC
cdr3_aa: CASTQVGGGGYTF

d_call: TRBD1
j_call: TRBJ2-7
v_call: TRBV6-2/TRBV6-3
clone_size: few
cdr3_nt: TGTGCCAGCAGTCCCGACTACAGGGGGCAAACCCCCTACGAGCAGTACTTC
cdr3_aa: CASSPDYRGQTPYEQYF

d_call: .
j_call: TRBJ2-3
v_call: TRBV7-6
clone_size: many
cdr3_nt: TGTGCCAGCAGCTTAGATAGCGGACGCACAGATACGCAGTATTTT
cdr3_aa: CASSLDSGRTDTQYF

d_call: TRBD2
j_call: TRBJ2-7
v_call: TRBV7-9
clone_size: many
cdr3_nt: TGTGCCAGCAGCCGTGGGACTAGCGGGAGTAATTGGGCCCCCTACGAGCAGTACTTC
cdr3_aa: CASSRGTSGSNWAPYEQYF

d_call: .
j_call: TRBJ2-7
v_call: TRBV19
clone_size: .
cdr3_nt: TGTGCCAGTAGTGCGGCCGGGGTTGGTAGCGCACACTCCTACGAGCAGTACTTC
cdr3_aa: CASSAAGVGSAHSYEQYF

d_call: TRBD2
j_call: TRBJ2-1
v_call: TRBV30
clone_size: few
cdr3_nt: TGTGCCTGGAGGTTAGCGGGGGGTGCCTACAATGAGCAGTTCTTC
cdr3_aa: CAWRLAGGAYNEQFF

d_call: .
j_call: TRBJ1-2
v_call: TRBV7-2
clone_size: many
cdr3_nt: TGTGCCAGCAGCTTTAACCGGGACATCCTACAAGGCTACACCTTC
cdr3_aa: CASSFNRDILQGYTF

d_call: .
j_call: TRBJ2-4
v_call: TRBV2
clone_size: many
cdr3_nt: TGTGCCAGTATTCCGGAGGGAGCCTTAGCCAAAAACATTCAGTACTTC
cdr3_aa: CASIPEGALAKNIQYF

d_call: .
j_call: TRBJ2-1
v_call: TRBV28
clone_size: .
cdr3_nt: TGTGCCAGCAGTGCCAGCAGGGGATTGTTCTTC
cdr3_aa: CASSASRGLFF

d_call: TRBD2
j_call: TRBJ2-5
v_call: TRBV30
clone_size: .
cdr3_nt: TGTGCCTGGAGTGTAAGCCTAGCGGGACTCCGGTACTTC
cdr3_aa: CAWSVSLAGLRYF

d_call: .
j_call: TRBJ2-7
v_call: TRBV18
clone_size: many
cdr3_nt: TGTGCCAGCTCCACAAATCCAGGTAGCCTCGTGGAGCAGTACTTC
cdr3_aa: CASSTNPGSLVEQYF

d_call: .
j_call: TRBJ2-5
v_call: TRBV27
clone_size: .
cdr3_nt: TGTGCCAGCAGTCCCCTTAAGGGGAACCAAGAGACCCAGTACTTC
cdr3_aa: CASSPLKGNQETQYF

d_call: .
j_call: TRBJ2-1
v_call: TRBV6-5
clone_size: few
cdr3_nt: TGTGCCAGCAGTCTACTACACTCCTACAATGAGCAGTTCTTC
cdr3_aa: CASSLLHSYNEQFF

d_call: TRBD2
j_call: TRBJ2-3
v_call: TRBV5-1
clone_size: .
cdr3_nt: TGCGCCAGCAGCTTGGAGCGGGAGAGAGATACGCAGTATTTT
cdr3_aa: CASSLERERDTQYF

d_call: .
j_call: TRBJ2-1
v_call: TRBV18
clone_size: many
cdr3_nt: TGTGCCAGCTCACCCCCCCCAAAACAGGGATACAATGAGCAGTTCTTC
cdr3_aa: CASSPPPKQGYNEQFF

d_call: .
j_call: TRBJ1-4
v_call: TRBV7-9
clone_size: .
cdr3_nt: TGTGGCAGCAGCTTAGGTGGCGAAAAACTGTTTTTT
cdr3_aa: CGSSLGGEKLFF

d_call: .
j_call: TRBJ2-1
v_call: TRBV29-1
clone_size: .
cdr3_nt: TGCAGCGTTGAAGATCTTGGGGGAGTGGGAGATGAGCAGTTCTTC
cdr3_aa: CSVEDLGGVGDEQFF

d_call: .
j_call: TRBJ1-1
v_call: TRBV11-2
clone_size: many
cdr3_nt: TGTGCCAGCAGCCCCCCAGGATGGAACACTGAAGCTTTCTTT
cdr3_aa: CASSPPGWNTEAFF

d_call: .
j_call: TRBJ2-7
v_call: TRBV19
clone_size: .
cdr3_nt: TGTGCCAGTAGTTTTGGACAGTCCTACGAGCAGTACTTC
cdr3_aa: CASSFGQSYEQYF

d_call: TRBD1
j_call: TRBJ1-2
v_call: TRBV12-3/TRBV12-4
clone_size: many
cdr3_nt: TGTGCCAGCACCTTACAGGGGGGATGGGGTGGCTACACCTTC
cdr3_aa: CASTLQGGWGGYTF

d_call: .
j_call: TRBJ2-2
v_call: TRBV2
clone_size: few
cdr3_nt: TGTGCCAGCAGTGTGAATATTCATCCGGTGAACACCGGGGAGCTGTTTTTT
cdr3_aa: CASSVNIHPVNTGELFF

d_call: TRBD2
j_call: TRBJ2-7
v_call: TRBV12-3/TRBV12-4
clone_size: few
cdr3_nt: TGTGCCAGCAGTCCCGCTGGCGGGAGGCACCTAAGCTACGAGCAGTACTTC
cdr3_aa: CASSPAGGRHLSYEQYF

d_call: TRBD1
j_call: TRBJ2-1
v_call: TRBV24-1
clone_size: many
cdr3_nt: TGTGCCACCAGTGATTCCGGGACAGGGGTGGTCAATGAGCAGTTCTTC
cdr3_aa: CATSDSGTGVVNEQFF

d_call: .
j_call: TRBJ2-3
v_call: TRBV11-2
clone_size: many
cdr3_nt: TGTGCCAGCAGCTTAGATCCGATCGGGCAGGGTGGCACAGATACGCAGTATTTT
cdr3_aa: CASSLDPIGQGGTDTQYF

d_call: .
j_call: TRBJ2-7
v_call: TRBV20-1
clone_size: few
cdr3_nt: TGCAGTGCTAGAGATGATGGTGTCGAGCAGTACTTC
cdr3_aa: CSARDDGVEQYF

d_call: .
j_call: TRBJ2-1
v_call: TRBV9
clone_size: .
cdr3_nt: TGTGCCAGCAGCGTAGGAGTTAGCTTAGGTGAGCAGTTCTTC
cdr3_aa: CASSVGVSLGEQFF

d_call: .
j_call: TRBJ1-2
v_call: TRBV12-3/TRBV12-4
clone_size: few
cdr3_nt: TGTGCCAGCAGTTCGGTGGCAACCTATGGCTACACCTTC
cdr3_aa: CASSSVATYGYTF

d_call: TRBD2
j_call: TRBJ2-5
v_call: TRBV28
clone_size: many
cdr3_nt: TGTGCCAGCAGGGAAAGTAGCGGGAGGGACCCAGAGACCCAGTACTTC
cdr3_aa: CASRESSGRDPETQYF

d_call: .
j_call: TRBJ2-1
v_call: TRBV3-1
clone_size: many
cdr3_nt: TGTGCCAGCAGCGCCCGGGACTTCTACAATGAGCAGTTCTTC
cdr3_aa: CASSARDFYNEQFF

d_call: .
j_call: TRBJ2-7
v_call: TRBV5-1
clone_size: many
cdr3_nt: TGCGCCAGCAGCTCCTATACAGGGAAAGCCTACGAGCAGTACTTC
cdr3_aa: CASSSYTGKAYEQYF

d_call: TRBD2
j_call: TRBJ2-7
v_call: TRBV5-1
clone_size: many
cdr3_nt: TGCGCCAGCAGCTTGGGTTTAGCGGGGGCTTACGAGCAGTACTTC
cdr3_aa: CASSLGLAGAYEQYF

d_call: .
j_call: TRBJ1-1
v_call: TRBV7-8
clone_size: few
cdr3_nt: TGTGCCAGCAGCTTAGAGGGGTGGAGTGCTCTGAACACTGAAGCTTTCTTT
cdr3_aa: CASSLEGWSALNTEAFF

d_call: TRBD1
j_call: TRBJ1-6
v_call: TRBV7-9
clone_size: .
cdr3_nt: TGTGCCAGCAGCTTAGGGGGCAAGGGACAGTTTAATTCACCCCTCCACTTT
cdr3_aa: CASSLGGKGQFNSPLHF

d_call: .
j_call: TRBJ1-2
v_call: TRBV7-9
clone_size: .
cdr3_nt: TGTGCCAGCAGCCCTTTGGAAACAGGGTCTATAATGTATGGCTACACCTTC
cdr3_aa: CASSPLETGSIMYGYTF

d_call: TRBD1
j_call: TRBJ2-3
v_call: TRBV11-2
clone_size: few
cdr3_nt: TGTGCCAGCAGCCGGGGGACAGGGGGCGTGGGTACGCAGTATTTT
cdr3_aa: CASSRGTGGVGTQYF

d_call: .
j_call: TRBJ2-5
v_call: TRBV30
clone_size: .
cdr3_nt: TGTGCCAGTAGTCCAACGGTCATCCCTTGGGAGACCCAGTACTTC
cdr3_aa: CASSPTVIPWETQYF

d_call: TRBD2
j_call: TRBJ2-7
v_call: TRBV2
clone_size: many
cdr3_nt: TGTGCCAGCTTCCTAGCGGGAGTCGAGCAGTACTTC
cdr3_aa: CASFLAGVEQYF

d_call: .
j_call: TRBJ1-1
v_call: TRBV2
clone_size: many
cdr3_nt: TGTGCCAGCAGTGAATCGCCGCTATCGGCCACTGAAGCTTTCTTT
cdr3_aa: CASSESPLSATEAFF

d_call: .
j_call: TRBJ1-5
v_call: TRBV5-4
clone_size: .
cdr3_nt: TGTGCCAGCAGCTTGGTGGACGGGTGGCAGCCCCAGCATTTT
cdr3_aa: CASSLVDGWQPQHF

d_call: .
j_call: TRBJ1-5
v_call: TRBV6-2/TRBV6-3
clone_size: .
cdr3_nt: TGTGCCAGCAGTAAAAACGGTGGAGGACACCAGCCCCAGCATTTT
cdr3_aa: CASSKNGGGHQPQHF

d_call: .
j_call: TRBJ1-1
v_call: TRBV28
clone_size: many
cdr3_nt: TGTGCCAGCAGTTTAAACCTGGGTCTGAACACTGAAGCTTTCTTT
cdr3_aa: CASSLNLGLNTEAFF

d_call: TRBD2
j_call: TRBJ2-2
v_call: TRBV6-1
clone_size: .
cdr3_nt: TGTGCCAGCAGTGAACGGCGGCGCGGGAGCAACACCGGGGAGCTGTTTTTT
cdr3_aa: CASSERRRGSNTGELFF

d_call: .
j_call: TRBJ1-5
v_call: TRBV5-1
clone_size: few
cdr3_nt: TGCGCCAGCAGCTTGATGGTGGGGGATCAGCCCCAGCATTTT
cdr3_aa: CASSLMVGDQPQHF

d_call: .
j_call: TRBJ2-1
v_call: TRBV6-2/TRBV6-3
clone_size: many
cdr3_nt: TGTGCCAGCAGACCGGGCGGTTCGAGCTCCTACAATGAGCAGTTCTTC
cdr3_aa: CASRPGGSSSYNEQFF

d_call: TRBD1
j_call: TRBJ2-3
v_call: TRBV13
clone_size: .
cdr3_nt: TGTGCCAGCAGCCCCGGACAGGGGGTGAGCACAGATACGCAGTATTTT
cdr3_aa: CASSPGQGVSTDTQYF

d_call: .
j_call: TRBJ1-1
v_call: TRBV6-1
clone_size: .
cdr3_nt: TGTGCCAGCCGCGGACAAGCTGAAGCTTTCTTT
cdr3_aa: CASRGQAEAFF

d_call: TRBD2
j_call: TRBJ2-5
v_call: TRBV3-1
clone_size: many
cdr3_nt: TGTGCCAGCAGCCACGGACTAGGACAAGAGACCCAGTACTTC
cdr3_aa: CASSHGLGQETQYF

d_call: .
j_call: TRBJ2-5
v_call: TRBV12-3/TRBV12-4
clone_size: many
cdr3_nt: TGTGCCAGCCGGGTGCGGAGAGAGACCCAGTACTTC
cdr3_aa: CASRVRRETQYF

d_call: TRBD2
j_call: TRBJ2-3
v_call: TRBV7-9
clone_size: .
cdr3_nt: TGTGCCAGCAGCATCCAAGCGGGAGTTATCTCAGATACGCAGTATTTT
cdr3_aa: CASSIQAGVISDTQYF

d_call: TRBD1
j_call: TRBJ1-2
v_call: TRBV2
clone_size: many
cdr3_nt: TGTGCCAGCAATGCTCTTCCGGGACAGGGGGCGTTCGGCTATGGCTACACCTTC
cdr3_aa: CASNALPGQGAFGYGYTF